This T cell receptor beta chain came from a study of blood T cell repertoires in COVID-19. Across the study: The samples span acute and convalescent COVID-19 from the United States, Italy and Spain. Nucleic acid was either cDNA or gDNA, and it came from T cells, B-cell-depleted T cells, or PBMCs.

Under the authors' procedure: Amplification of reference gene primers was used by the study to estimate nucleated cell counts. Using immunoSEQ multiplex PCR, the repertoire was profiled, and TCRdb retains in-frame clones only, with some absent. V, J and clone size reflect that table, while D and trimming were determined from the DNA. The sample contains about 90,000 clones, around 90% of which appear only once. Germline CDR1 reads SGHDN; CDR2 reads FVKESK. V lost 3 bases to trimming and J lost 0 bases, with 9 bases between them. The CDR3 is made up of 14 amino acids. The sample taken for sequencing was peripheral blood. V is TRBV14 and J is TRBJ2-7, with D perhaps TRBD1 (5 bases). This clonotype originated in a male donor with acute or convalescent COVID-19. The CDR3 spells CASSQRTLSYEQYF. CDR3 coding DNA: TGTGCCAGCAGCCAGCGGACACTCTCCTACGAGCAGTACTTC.